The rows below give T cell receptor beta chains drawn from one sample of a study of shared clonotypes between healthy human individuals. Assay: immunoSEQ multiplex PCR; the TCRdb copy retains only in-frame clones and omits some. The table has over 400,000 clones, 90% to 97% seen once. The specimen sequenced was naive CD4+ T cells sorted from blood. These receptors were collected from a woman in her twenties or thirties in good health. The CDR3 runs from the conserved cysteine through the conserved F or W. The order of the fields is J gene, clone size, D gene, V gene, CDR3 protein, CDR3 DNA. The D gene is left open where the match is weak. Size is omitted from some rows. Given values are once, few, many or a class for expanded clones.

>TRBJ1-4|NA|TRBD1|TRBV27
CASSSLDRGGEKLFF
TGTGCCAGCAGTTCCCTGGACAGGGGCGGAGAAAAACTGTTTTTT
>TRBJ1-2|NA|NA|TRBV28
CASFTGYYGYTF
TGTGCCAGCTTTACAGGGTACTATGGCTACACCTTC
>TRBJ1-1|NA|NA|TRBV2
CASTSTGSNTEAFF
TGTGCCAGCACTTCGACAGGAAGTAACACTGAAGCTTTCTTT
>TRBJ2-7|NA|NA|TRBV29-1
CSVVVCEQYF
TGCAGCGTTGTCGTTTGCGAGCAGTACTTC
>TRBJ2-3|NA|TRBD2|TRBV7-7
CASSAGLAGTDTQYF
TGTGCCAGCAGCGCCGGACTAGCGGGCACAGATACGCAGTATTTT
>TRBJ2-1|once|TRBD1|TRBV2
CASGQEYNEQFF
TGTGCCAGTGGACAGGAGTACAATGAGCAGTTCTTC
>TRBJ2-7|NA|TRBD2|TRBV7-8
CASSLGLAGDNEQYF
TGTGCCAGCAGCTTGGGACTAGCGGGAGATAACGAGCAGTACTTC
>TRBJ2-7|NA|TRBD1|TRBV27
CASSLSGTGPYEQYF
TGTGCCAGCAGTTTATCCGGGACAGGGCCCTACGAGCAGTACTTC
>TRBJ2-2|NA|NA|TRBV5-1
CASSFMPGAGELFF
TGCGCCAGCAGCTTTATGCCGGGAGCCGGGGAGCTGTTTTTT
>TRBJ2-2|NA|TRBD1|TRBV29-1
CSVGTATNTGELFF
TGCAGCGTAGGGACAGCCACGAACACCGGGGAGCTGTTTTTT
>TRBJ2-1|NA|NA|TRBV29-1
CSVVPSVNEQFF
TGCAGCGTTGTACCCAGCGTAAATGAGCAGTTCTTC
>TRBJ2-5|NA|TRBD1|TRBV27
CASRPGTGLQETQYF
TGTGCCAGCAGGCCCGGGACAGGCCTTCAAGAGACCCAGTACTTC
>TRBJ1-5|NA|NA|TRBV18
CASSPTGTGQPQHF
TGTGCCAGCTCACCAACAGGGACGGGTCAGCCCCAGCATTTT
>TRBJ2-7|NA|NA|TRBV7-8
CASSLEAGAIYEQYF
TGTGCCAGCAGCTTAGAGGCAGGGGCGATCTACGAGCAGTACTTC
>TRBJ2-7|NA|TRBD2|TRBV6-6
CASKREGGPSYEQYF
TGTGCCAGCAAGCGGGAGGGTGGCCCCTCCTACGAGCAGTACTTC
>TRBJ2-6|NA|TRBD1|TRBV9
CASSVGDRGGANVLTF
TGTGCCAGCAGCGTAGGGGACAGGGGTGGGGCCAACGTCCTGACTTTC
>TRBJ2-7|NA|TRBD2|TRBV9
CASSRSGGGRSPYEQYF
TGTGCCAGCTCAAGATCGGGAGGCGGGAGGTCTCCCTACGAGCAGTACTTC
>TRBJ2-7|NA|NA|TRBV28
CASSGGHLGEQYF
TGTGCCAGCAGTGGTGGACACCTGGGAGAGCAGTACTTC
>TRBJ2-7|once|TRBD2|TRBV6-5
CASSYSPSGGSYEQYF
TGTGCCAGCAGTTACTCCCCTAGCGGGGGCTCCTACGAGCAGTACTTC
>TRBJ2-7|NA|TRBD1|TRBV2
CASSEALRRQGLYEQYF
TGTGCCAGCAGTGAAGCGCTTCGGAGACAGGGCTTATACGAGCAGTACTTC
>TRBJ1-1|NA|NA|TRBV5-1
CASRVRGMNTEAFF
TGCGCCAGCAGGGTAAGGGGCATGAACACTGAAGCTTTCTTT
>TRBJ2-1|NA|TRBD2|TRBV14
CASSLIAGLSYNEQFF
TGTGCCAGCAGCCTTATAGCGGGCCTATCCTACAATGAGCAGTTCTTC
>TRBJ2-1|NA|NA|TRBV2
CASSRTGSSYNEQFF
TGTGCCAGCAGTCGAACAGGGAGCTCTTACAATGAGCAGTTCTTC
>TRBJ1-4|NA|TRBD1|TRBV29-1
CSGRTGGNNEKLFF
TGCAGCGGCAGGACAGGGGGAAATAATGAAAAACTGTTTTTT
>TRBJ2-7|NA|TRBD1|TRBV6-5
CASSYRGQGLYEQYF
TGTGCCAGCAGTTACCGCGGACAGGGACTCTACGAGCAGTACTTC
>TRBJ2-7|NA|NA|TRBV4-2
CASSQDRGHYEQYF
TGTGCCAGCAGCCAAGACCGGGGGCACTACGAGCAGTACTTC
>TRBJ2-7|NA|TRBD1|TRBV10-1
CASSGPTGDGAYEQYF
TGCGCCAGCAGTGGCCCGACAGGGGATGGGGCGTACGAGCAGTACTTC
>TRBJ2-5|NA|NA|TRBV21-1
CANNLGLAFIETQYF
TGTGCCAACAATCTCGGACTAGCTTTTATAGAGACCCAGTACTTC
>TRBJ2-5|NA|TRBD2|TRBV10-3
CATGLAGVQETQYF
TGTGCCACCGGACTAGCGGGGGTTCAAGAGACCCAGTACTTC
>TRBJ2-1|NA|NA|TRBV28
CASSFPEYNEQFF
TGTGCCAGCAGTTTCCCGGAATACAATGAGCAGTTCTTC
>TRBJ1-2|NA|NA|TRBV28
CASRGQGVYGYTF
TGTGCCAGCAGGGGGCAGGGTGTCTATGGCTACACCTTC
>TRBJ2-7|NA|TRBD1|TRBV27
CASSLMGRGPYEQYF
TGTGCCAGCAGTTTAATGGGCAGGGGGCCCTACGAGCAGTACTTC
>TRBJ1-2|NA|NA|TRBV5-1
CASSFGGDIVYGYTF
TGCGCCAGCAGCTTTGGGGGGGACATCGTCTATGGCTACACCTTC